These 5 T cell receptor beta chains were sequenced from one sample in a study of blood T cell repertoires in COVID-19. Measured with immunoSEQ multiplex PCR; TCRdb has only the in-frame clones, and not every one. In the table there are about 170,000 clones, about 88% of which are singletons. Sequencing was performed on peripheral blood. The source of these receptors is a woman of 80 years or more with COVID-19, enrolled during active disease.

The CDR3 DNA reads as TGTGCCATCAGTGGGCGGGATGGCTACACCTTC. Protein product: CAISGRDGYTF. The gene calls are TRBV10-3 and TRBJ1-2; no reliable D call. The CDR3 totals 11 residues. CDR1 and CDR2 (germline): ENHRY, SYGVKD. Trimming removed 4 bases from V and 6 bases from J, with 6 bases in between.

The rearrangement links TRBV19 to TRBJ2-1; 12 nucleotides agree with TRBD2. Germline V gene lookup returns CDR1 LNHDA and CDR2 SQIVND (reference sequence). The CDR3 length is 15 residues. The V segment lost 6 bases and the J segment 8 bases; nucleotides outside the gene matches: 8. The CDR3 region is CASRLSSGRADEQFF. The CDR3 DNA reads as TGTGCCAGTAGACTCTCTAGCGGGAGGGCCGATGAGCAGTTCTTC.

V gene TRBV2 combines with J gene TRBJ2-5, with TRBD2 matching over 8 bases. Germline lookup yields CDR1 SNHLY and CDR2 FYNNEI. The CDR3 is made up of 15 amino acids. V dropped 6 bases and J dropped 2; count of bases not matched to a gene: 8. In DNA, the CDR3 is TGTGCCAGCAGGGTGGATAGCGGGAAGCAAGAGACCCAGTACTTC. Encoded protein: CASRVDSGKQETQYF. The entire variable domain, with the rest obtained from reference TRBV2 and TRBJ2-5, is as follows: EPEVTQTPSHQVTQMGQEVILRCVPISNHLYFYWYRQILGQKVEFLVSFYNNEISEKSEIFDDQFSVERPDGSNFTLKIRSTKLEDSAMYFCASRVDSGKQETQYFGPGTRLLVL.

The CDR3 is CASNVREYQPQHF. Written as DNA, the CDR3 is TGTGCCAGTAATGTCCGGGAATATCAGCCCCAGCATTTT. The gene calls are TRBV19 and TRBJ1-5, with unresolved D. V shed 7 bases and J shed 5 bases, with 12 bases lying between them. The CDR3 is 13 amino acids. Per the germline V gene, CDR1 is LNHDA and CDR2 is SQIVND (reference sequence).

This chain joins TRBV24-1 and TRBJ2-1; 7 positions agree with TRBD2. CDR3 length equals 13 residues. V was pared by 4 bases and J by 10 bases, with 6 bases of the junction left unmatched. Germline V lookup: CDR1 KGHDR, CDR2 SFDVKD. The CDR3 loop reads CATSDGVGGEQFF. The DNA of the CDR3 is TGTGCCACCAGTGACGGGGTGGGAGGGGAGCAGTTCTTC.